This passage covers 13 T cell receptor beta chains from one sample sequenced in a study of blood T cells in healthy people across ages. Sample-barcoded 5' priming and a J-beta primer mix drove a second PCR of roughly 7 to 11 cycles. MiXCR was run by TCRdb on the 5' RACE reads, yielding one entry per CDR3 protein. The table has around 750,000 distinct CDR3 sequences, roughly 50% seen once. The sequenced material came from blood. These receptors all stem from a man aged 80 or over in good health.

This clonotype was counted between two and nine times. The V gene is TRBV20-1, the J gene TRBJ2-7; TRBD2 aligns across 9 bases. The J call may be incorrect, as the DNA end agrees better with TRBJ2-5. Per germline, CDR1 DFQATT and CDR2 SNEGSKA (reference sequence). This CDR3 has 16 residues. CDR3 amino acids: CSARDTLAGLGETQYF. In DNA, the CDR3 is TGCAGTGCTAGAGATACCCTAGCGGGGTTGGGGGAGACCCAGTACTTC.

The rearrangement links TRBV2 to TRBJ1-1, with D possibly TRBD1 on 5 matching bases. Germline assignment: CDR1 SNHLY and CDR2 FYNNEI. The V and J ends lost 8 bases and 2 bases respectively, with 12 bases between them. The CDR3 spans 13 residues. In DNA form, the CDR3 reads TGTGCCAGCGGGGACCGGGTAAACACTGAAGCTTTCTTT. It yields the protein CASGDRVNTEAFF.

The chain links TRBV10-3 to TRBJ2-1; possible D gene TRBD2, 6 bases. The closer fit of TRBJ2-7 to the DNA end suggests the J call may be wrong. The CDR3 extends over 19 amino acids. CDR1 ENHRY and CDR2 SYGVKD come from the germline V gene. The CDR3: CAISESPAGTPAAYNEQYF. The DNA of the CDR3 is TGTGCCATCAGTGAGTCCCCAGCGGGCACGCCCGCGGCCTACAATGAGCAGTACTTC.

The rearrangement joins TRBV5-1 to TRBJ2-1; TRBD1 might be the D (5 bases). V shed 3 bases and J shed 5 bases, with 9 bases lying between them. Germline lookup yields CDR1 SGHRS and CDR2 YFSETQ. CDR3 length: 13 residues. The CDR3 coding sequence is TGCGCCAGCAGCTCTCAGGGTGACAATGAGCAGTTCTTC. Translation: CASSSQGDNEQFF.

V usage is TRBV6-1 and J usage is TRBJ2-5, with TRBD2 as a possible D gene (5 bases). V lost 1 base and J 11 bases, leaving 29 bases between the germline ends. CDR1 is MNHNS and CDR2 is SASEGT in the germline V gene. CDR3 length: 18 amino acids. The CDR3 reads CASSEVRLARYPYNEQYF. In nucleotides, the CDR3 is TGTGCCAGCAGTGAAGTAAGGCTAGCCCGATACCCCTACAATGAGCAGTACTTC.

V and J are TRBV3-1 and TRBJ2-7; D might be TRBD2 (5 bases). Looked up from germline, CDR1 is LGHDT and CDR2 is YNNKEL (reference sequence). V was pared by 1 base and J by 7 bases, with 17 bases between. There are 15 residues in the CDR3. CDR3 residues: CASSQGRHLGNEQYF. The CDR3 nucleotides are TGTGCCAGCAGCCAAGGCCGCCACCTCGGGAATGAGCAGTACTTC.

The J gene is TRBJ2-5, the V gene TRBV3-1; D might be TRBD2 (6 bases). In germline, CDR1 is LGHDT, CDR2 YNNKEL (reference sequence). Trimming removed 4 bases at V and 3 bases at J, with 12 bases between. The CDR3 is 14 amino acids. The CDR3 is CASSPRGLKETQYF. CDR3 coding DNA: TGTGCCAGCAGCCCCCGGGGACTCAAAGAGACCCAGTACTTC.

The J gene is TRBJ2-5, the V gene TRBV20-1, with 8 positions matching TRBD2. V lost 0 bases, J lost 4 bases, and 4 bases stayed unmatched. This CDR3 region has 14 residues. The germline V gene encodes CDR1 DFQATT and CDR2 SNEGSKA (reference sequence). CDR3 amino acids: CSARDITSGETQYF. For the CDR3, the DNA is TGCAGTGCTAGAGACATAACTAGCGGAGAGACCCAGTACTTC.

V is TRBV7-9 and J is TRBJ1-5; possible D gene TRBD1, 6 bases. CDR1 is SEHNR, CDR2 FQNEAQ, per germline (reference sequence). Between the trimmed V and J ends, which lost 5 bases and 0 bases, there was a span of 23 bases. The CDR3 totals 19 residues. The CDR3: CASSPPEGEGGYSNQPQHF. The CDR3 DNA is TGTGCCAGCAGCCCCCCGGAGGGGGAGGGTGGGTATAGCAATCAGCCCCAGCATTTT.

The table lists this clonotype with many counts. The J gene is TRBJ2-5, the V gene TRBV12-3 or TRBV12-4; D gene uncertain. Matching the DNA end better, TRBJ2-7 makes the J call doubtful. This CDR3 is built from 11 residues. The CDR3, as DNA: TGTGCCAGCAGTTTGAGGAACGAGCAGTACTTC. It encodes CASSLRNEQYF.

A remark on this clonotype: One junction end does not reproduce the germline sequence, and a read error may be involved. The V call is TRBV9, the J call TRBJ2-1; 7 nucleotides align to TRBD2. This CDR3 region has 18 residues. Germline V gene sequence: CDR1 SGDLS, CDR2 YYNGEE. CDR3 bases: TGTGCCAGCAGCGTTAGCCTCTCCGGGAGGAGCTCCTACAAGGAGCAGTTCTTC. Protein product: CASSVSLSGRSSYKEQFF.

This clonotype occurred once. Relative to the germline gene, one junction end is altered; a read error may explain this. The CDR3 loop reads CASSVAEAGEQYF. Written as DNA, the CDR3 is TGTGCCAGCAGTGTAGCGGAAGCAGGCGAGCAGTACTTC. The chain uses TRBV12-3 or TRBV12-4 and TRBJ2-5, with D possibly TRBD2 on 6 matching bases. The J call may not be correct, given that the DNA end is closer to TRBJ2-7. The CDR3 extends over 13 amino acids.

This sequence joins TRBV25-1 and TRBJ1-2; D may be TRBD1 (5 bases). The V gene's germline CDR1 is MGHDK and CDR2 SYGVNS. The CDR3 sequence is 14 residues long. The V end lost 1 base, the J end lost 4 bases, and 10 bases lay between the germline ends. The CDR3 nucleotides read TGTGCCAGCAGTGAATGGGGCCAGAGCTATGGCTACACCTTC. Protein sequence: CASSEWGQSYGYTF.